This T cell receptor beta chain was sequenced in a study of breast tumors, draining lymph nodes, adjacent tissues. Whole-study results and caveats: Data only fit, rather than demonstrated, lymph node origin of most tumor T cells. Compared with lymph nodes, tumors were less diverse; compared with nontumor tissue, more. Tumor and nontumor repertoires were significantly more similar in luminal-like than in basal-like breast cancer.

The lymph nodes were axillary draining lymph nodes from breast cancer patients. MiXCR, applied by TCRdb to the multiplex PCR reads, yields one record per CDR3 protein. The sample lists some 200,000 distinct CDR3 sequences, roughly 29% occurring once. Germline V CDR1 and CDR2: DFQATT, SNEGSKA (reference sequence). The ends were cut back, 0 bases at V and 3 bases at J, with 12 bases in the middle. The CDR3 runs to 14 residues. This clonotype occurred many times. The antigen remains unidentified. The J gene is TRBJ2-7, the V gene TRBV20-1, with D hard to call. The origin of this receptor is a female donor with breast cancer. Some clones in this sample may be carry-over from other donors' samples. Sequenced: axillary lymph node tissue. The chain's CDR3 is CSARDSLALYEQYF. Here the CDR3 DNA reads TGCAGTGCTAGAGATTCCCTGGCCCTCTACGAGCAGTACTTC.